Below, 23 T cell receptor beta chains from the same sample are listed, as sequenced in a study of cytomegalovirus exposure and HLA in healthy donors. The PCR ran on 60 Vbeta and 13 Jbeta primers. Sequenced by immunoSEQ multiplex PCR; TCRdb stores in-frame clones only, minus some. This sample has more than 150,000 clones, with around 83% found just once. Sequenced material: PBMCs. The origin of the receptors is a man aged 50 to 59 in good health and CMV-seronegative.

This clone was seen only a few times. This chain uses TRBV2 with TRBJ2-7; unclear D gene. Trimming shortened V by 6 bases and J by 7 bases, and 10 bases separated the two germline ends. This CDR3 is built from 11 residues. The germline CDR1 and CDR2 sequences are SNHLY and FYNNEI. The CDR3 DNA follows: TGTGCCAGCAGCTCCCCTAGGGAGCAGTACTTC. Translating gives CASSSPREQYF.

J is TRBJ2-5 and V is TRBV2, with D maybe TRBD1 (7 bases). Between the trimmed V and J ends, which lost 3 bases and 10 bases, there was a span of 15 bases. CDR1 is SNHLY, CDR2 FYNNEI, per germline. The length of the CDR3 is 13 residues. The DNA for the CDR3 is TGTGCCAGCAGTGACAGGGGGGACAGTGGCCAGTACTTC. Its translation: CASSDRGDSGQYF. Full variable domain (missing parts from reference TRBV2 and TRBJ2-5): EPEVTQTPSHQVTQMGQEVILRCVPISNHLYFYWYRQILGQKVEFLVSFYNNEISEKSEIFDDQFSVERPDGSNFTLKIRSTKLEDSAMYFCASSDRGDSGQYFGPGTRLLVL.

The CDR3 loop is CASSLRRQPSYEQYF. The DNA of the CDR3 is TGTGCCAGCAGTTTACGGAGACAGCCCTCCTACGAGCAGTACTTC. V gene TRBV27 combines with J gene TRBJ2-7, with D tentatively TRBD1 (5 bases). The V end lost 2 bases, the J end lost 0 bases, and 11 bases lay between the germline ends. The CDR3 length is 15 residues. Per the germline V gene, CDR1 is MNHEY and CDR2 is SMNVEV (reference sequence).

This chain's CDR3 is CASSPALAGAVETQYF. In DNA, the CDR3 is TGCGCCAGCAGCCCAGCCCTAGCGGGGGCGGTGGAGACCCAGTACTTC. The chain joins TRBV4-1 to TRBJ2-5, with TRBD2 identical over 10 bases. The length of the CDR3 is 16 residues. After removal of 4 bases from V and 5 bases from J, the junction contained 10 bases not matched to a gene. In germline, CDR1 is MGHRA, CDR2 YSYEKL.

CDR3 sequence reads: CASSLGGKGQNIQYF. Written as DNA, the CDR3 is TGTGCCAGCAGCTTAGGCGGGAAAGGGCAAAACATTCAGTACTTC. The rearrangement uses TRBV7-2 and TRBJ2-4, with D possibly matching TRBD2 (6 bases). The germline V gene encodes CDR1 SGHTA and CDR2 FQGNSA. The CDR3 contains 15 residues. Between the trimmed V and J ends, which lost 1 base and 5 bases, there was a span of 12 bases.

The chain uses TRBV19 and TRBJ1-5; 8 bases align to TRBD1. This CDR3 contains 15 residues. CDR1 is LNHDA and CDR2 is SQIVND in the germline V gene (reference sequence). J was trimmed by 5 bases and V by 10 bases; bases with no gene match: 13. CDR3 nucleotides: TGTGCCACCAACAGGGGGGGGGAATATTATCAGCCCCAGCATTTT. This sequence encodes CATNRGGEYYQPQHF.

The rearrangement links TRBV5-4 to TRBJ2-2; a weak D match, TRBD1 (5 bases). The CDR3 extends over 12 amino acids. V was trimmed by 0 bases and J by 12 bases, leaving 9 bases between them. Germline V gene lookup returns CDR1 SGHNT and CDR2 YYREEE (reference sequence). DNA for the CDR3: TGTGCCAGCAGCTTGGTTCAGGGCAAGCTGTTTTTT. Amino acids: CASSLVQGKLFF.

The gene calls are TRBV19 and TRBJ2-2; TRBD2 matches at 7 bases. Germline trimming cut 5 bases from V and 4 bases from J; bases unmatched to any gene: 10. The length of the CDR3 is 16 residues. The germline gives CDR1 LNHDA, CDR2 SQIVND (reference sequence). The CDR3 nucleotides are TGTGCCAGTAGTGTCCAGTGGGGGGGGAGCACCGGGGAGCTGTTTTTT. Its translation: CASSVQWGGSTGELFF.

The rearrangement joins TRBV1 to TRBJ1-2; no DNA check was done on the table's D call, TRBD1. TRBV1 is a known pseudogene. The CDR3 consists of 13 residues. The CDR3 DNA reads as TGCACCAGCAGCCACGGACACCTCCAAGGCTACACCTTC. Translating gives CTSSHGHLQGYTF.

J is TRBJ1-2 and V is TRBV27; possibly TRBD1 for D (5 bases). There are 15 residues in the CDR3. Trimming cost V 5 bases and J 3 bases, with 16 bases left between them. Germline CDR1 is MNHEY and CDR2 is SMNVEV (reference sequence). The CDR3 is CASSGSRGSHYGYTF. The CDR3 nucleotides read TGTGCCAGCAGTGGCAGTAGGGGATCACACTATGGCTACACCTTC.

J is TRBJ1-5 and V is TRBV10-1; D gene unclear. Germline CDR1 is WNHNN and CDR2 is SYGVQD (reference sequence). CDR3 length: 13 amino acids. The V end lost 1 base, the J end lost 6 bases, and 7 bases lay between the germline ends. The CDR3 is CASSEFVSQPQHF. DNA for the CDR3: TGCGCCAGCAGTGAGTTCGTGAGTCAGCCCCAGCATTTT.

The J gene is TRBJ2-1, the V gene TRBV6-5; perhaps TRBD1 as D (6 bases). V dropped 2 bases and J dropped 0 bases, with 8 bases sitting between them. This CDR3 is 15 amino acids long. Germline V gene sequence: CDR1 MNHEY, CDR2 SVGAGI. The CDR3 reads CASSYDRSSYNEQFF. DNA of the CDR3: TGTGCCAGCAGTTACGACAGGAGCTCCTACAATGAGCAGTTCTTC.

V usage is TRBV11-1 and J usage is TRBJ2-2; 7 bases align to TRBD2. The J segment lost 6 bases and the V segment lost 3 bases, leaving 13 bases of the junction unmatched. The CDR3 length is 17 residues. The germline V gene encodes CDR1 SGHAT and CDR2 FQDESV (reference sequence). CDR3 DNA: TGTGCCAGCAGCTTGGGAGGGAATCAGGTCATGGCCGGGGAGCTGTTTTTT. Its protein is CASSLGGNQVMAGELFF.

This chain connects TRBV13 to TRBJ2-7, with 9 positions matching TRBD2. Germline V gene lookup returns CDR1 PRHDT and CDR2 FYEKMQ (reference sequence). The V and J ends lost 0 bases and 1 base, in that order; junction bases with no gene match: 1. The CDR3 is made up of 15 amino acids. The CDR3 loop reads CASSLGSGGSYEQYF. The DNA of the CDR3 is TGTGCCAGCAGCTTAGGTAGCGGGGGTTCCTACGAGCAGTACTTC.

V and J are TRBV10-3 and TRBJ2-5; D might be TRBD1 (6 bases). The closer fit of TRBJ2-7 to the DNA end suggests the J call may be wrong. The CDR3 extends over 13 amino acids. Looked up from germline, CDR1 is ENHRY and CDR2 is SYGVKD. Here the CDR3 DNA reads TGTGCCATCAGTACAGGGCAGCCCTACGAGCAGTACTTC. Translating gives CAISTGQPYEQYF.

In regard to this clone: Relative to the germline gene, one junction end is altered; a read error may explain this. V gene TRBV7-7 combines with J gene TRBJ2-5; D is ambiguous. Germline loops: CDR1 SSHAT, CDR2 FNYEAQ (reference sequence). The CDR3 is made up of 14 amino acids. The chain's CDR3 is CASSLQAGRETQYF. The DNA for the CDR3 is TGTGCTAGCAGCCTCCAGGCCGGCCGGGAGACCCAGTACTTC.

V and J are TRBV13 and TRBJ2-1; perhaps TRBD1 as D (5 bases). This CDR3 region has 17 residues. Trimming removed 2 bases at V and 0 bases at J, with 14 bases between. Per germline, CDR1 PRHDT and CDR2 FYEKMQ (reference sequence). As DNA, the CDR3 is TGTGCCAGCAGCTTAAGCGTGGGGCGGTCCTCCTACAATGAGCAGTTCTTC. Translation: CASSLSVGRSSYNEQFF.

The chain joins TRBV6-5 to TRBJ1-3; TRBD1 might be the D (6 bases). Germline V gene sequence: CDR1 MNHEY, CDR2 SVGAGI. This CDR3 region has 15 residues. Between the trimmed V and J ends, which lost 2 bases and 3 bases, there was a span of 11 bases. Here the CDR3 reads CASSYGGTSGNTIYF. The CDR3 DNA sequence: TGTGCCAGCAGTTACGGTGGGACAAGTGGAAACACCATATATTTT.

CDR3 residues: CASSQRTSGMGETQYF. CDR3 bases: TGTGCCAGCAGCCAACGGACTAGCGGGATGGGGGAGACCCAGTACTTC. The chain carries TRBV4-2 and TRBJ2-5; the match to TRBD2 covers 12 bases. CDR1 is LGHNA and CDR2 is YNFKEQ in the germline V gene. The CDR3 is 16 residues long. The ends lost 2 bases at V and 5 bases at J; junction bases unmatched: 6.

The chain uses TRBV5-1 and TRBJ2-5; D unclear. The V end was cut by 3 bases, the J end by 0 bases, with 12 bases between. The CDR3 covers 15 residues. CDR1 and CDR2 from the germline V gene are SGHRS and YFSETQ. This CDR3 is CASSSGIPYQETQYF. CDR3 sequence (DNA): TGCGCCAGCAGCTCCGGTATCCCCTACCAAGAGACCCAGTACTTC.

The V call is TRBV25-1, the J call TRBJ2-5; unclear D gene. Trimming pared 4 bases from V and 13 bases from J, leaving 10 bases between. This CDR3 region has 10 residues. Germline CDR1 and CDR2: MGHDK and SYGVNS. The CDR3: CASSGSNRYF. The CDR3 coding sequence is TGTGCCAGCAGTGGTAGTAATCGGTACTTC.

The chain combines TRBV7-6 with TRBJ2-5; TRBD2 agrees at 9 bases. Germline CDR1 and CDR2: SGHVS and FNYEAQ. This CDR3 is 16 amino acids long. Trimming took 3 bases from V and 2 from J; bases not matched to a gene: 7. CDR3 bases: TGTGCCAGCAGCTTTACTAAAGCGGGGGGACAAGAGACCCAGTACTTC. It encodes CASSFTKAGGQETQYF. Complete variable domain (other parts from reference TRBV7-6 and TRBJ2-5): GAGVSQSPRYKVTKRGQDVALRCDPISGHVSLYWYRQALGQGPEFLTYFNYEAQQDKSGLPNDRFSAERPEGSISTLTIQRTEQRDSAMYRCASSFTKAGGQETQYFGPGTRLLVL.

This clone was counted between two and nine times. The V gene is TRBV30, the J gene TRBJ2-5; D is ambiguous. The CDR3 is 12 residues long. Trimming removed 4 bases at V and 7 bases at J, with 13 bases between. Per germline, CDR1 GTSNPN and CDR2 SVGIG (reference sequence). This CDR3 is CAWNYDSRTQYF. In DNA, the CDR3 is TGTGCCTGGAACTACGACTCTCGGACCCAGTACTTC.